These T cell receptor beta chains were read from a single sample in a study of spatial heterogeneity in lung cancer. TCRdb re-called the 5' RACE reads with MiXCR, one entry per CDR3 protein. This sample has under 20,000 distinct CDR3 sequences; 6% to 7% occur once, and the top ten carry 6.8%. Specimen: lung tumor tissue, collected at surgery. The receptors come from a male donor with early-stage non-small cell lung cancer. CDR3s include the opening cysteine and the closing phenylalanine or tryptophan. D genes are given only for firm matches. The size field is filled for only some rows; it gives once, few, many or a size class.

V	J	D	size	CDR3	DNA
TRBV7-2	TRBJ2-1	TRBD1	many	CASSFTGTAYNEQFF	TGTGCCAGCAGCTTTACCGGGACAGCGTACAATGAGCAGTTCTTC
TRBV6-5	TRBJ1-5	NA	many	CASSYDGDQPQHF	TGTGCCAGCAGTTACGACGGAGATCAGCCCCAGCATTTT
TRBV7-2	TRBJ1-1	NA	many	CASSLGGLGTEAFF	TGTGCCAGCAGCTTAGGAGGGTTGGGCACTGAAGCTTTCTTT
TRBV6-5	TRBJ2-2	NA	many	CASSYTERRNTGELFF	TGTGCCAGCAGCTATACGGAGCGAAGGAACACCGGGGAGCTGTTTTTT
TRBV28	TRBJ1-5	TRBD1	many	CASSLGQGFRQPQHF	TGTGCCAGCAGTTTGGGACAGGGTTTCAGGCAGCCCCAGCATTTT
TRBV20-1	TRBJ1-2	TRBD1	many	CSAPKRRSGGYGYTF	TGCAGTGCTCCCAAGAGGAGATCAGGGGGGTACGGCTACACCTTC
TRBV29-1	TRBJ1-2	TRBD1	many	CSVPGQGSNYGYTF	TGCAGCGTTCCCGGACAGGGATCTAACTATGGCTACACCTTC
TRBV7-2	TRBJ2-1	NA	many	CASSLVGSNEQFF	TGTGCCAGCAGCTTGGTAGGATCCAATGAGCAGTTCTTC
TRBV12-3/TRBV12-4	TRBJ2-2	TRBD2	many	CASSPLAGGNTGELFF	TGTGCCAGCAGTCCCTTAGCGGGGGGGAACACCGGGGAGCTGTTTTTT
TRBV24-1	TRBJ2-3	NA	medium-sized	CATSDVGGTDTQYF	TGTGCCACCAGTGATGTGGGTGGCACAGATACGCAGTATTTT
TRBV2	TRBJ2-5	TRBD2	NA	CASSSTSGRRETQYF	TGTGCCAGCAGTTCGACTAGCGGGAGGAGAGAGACCCAGTACTTC
TRBV6-6	TRBJ2-7	NA	many	CASSLLGLVYEQYF	TGTGCCAGCAGCCTCCTGGGGTTGGTCTACGAGCAGTACTTC
TRBV20-1	TRBJ2-1	NA	many	CSAVSVGLGYNEQFF	TGCAGTGCCGTCTCTGTGGGGCTAGGGTACAATGAGCAGTTCTTC
TRBV10-3	TRBJ1-2	TRBD1	many	CAISPPGGNYGYTF	TGTGCCATCAGCCCCCCAGGGGGGAACTATGGCTACACCTTC
TRBV20-1	TRBJ1-1	NA	many	CSARASSTEAFF	TGCAGTGCCCGGGCCAGCTCCACTGAAGCTTTCTTT
TRBV7-9	TRBJ1-4	NA	many	CASSLEYRATGANEKLFF	TGTGCCAGCAGCTTAGAATATCGGGCGACAGGAGCTAATGAAAAACTGTTTTTT
TRBV7-9	TRBJ2-3	NA	many	CASSSTGIRGGTDTQYF	TGTGCCAGCAGCTCCACCGGGATCAGGGGAGGGACAGATACGCAGTATTTT
TRBV29-1	TRBJ2-2	NA	many	CSVRVNTGELFF	TGCAGCGTTAGGGTTAACACCGGGGAGCTGTTTTTT
TRBV6-1	TRBJ1-1	NA	NA	CASSEARWSLNTEAFF	TGTGCCAGCAGTGAAGCGCGTTGGTCCCTGAACACTGAAGCTTTCTTT
TRBV6-5	TRBJ2-1	TRBD2	medium-sized	CASRSGSSYNEQFF	TGTGCCAGCAGGAGCGGGAGCTCCTACAATGAGCAGTTCTTC
TRBV5-4	TRBJ2-1	NA	many	CASSLREVYYNEQFF	TGTGCCAGCAGCTTGAGGGAGGTCTACTACAATGAGCAGTTCTTC
TRBV27	TRBJ1-1	NA	many	CASSPPGQLNTEAFF	TGTGCCAGCAGTCCGCCGGGACAACTGAACACTGAAGCTTTCTTT
TRBV18	TRBJ2-7	NA	many	CASSPARLSEQYF	TGTGCCAGCTCACCGGCACGCCTAAGCGAGCAGTACTTC
TRBV12-3/TRBV12-4	TRBJ2-2	TRBD2	many	CASSPWAGRDTGELFF	TGTGCCAGCAGTCCCTGGGCAGGGAGGGACACCGGGGAGCTGTTTTTT
TRBV7-2	TRBJ2-4	NA	few	CASSRSAKNIQYF	TGTGCCAGCAGCCGGTCCGCCAAAAACATTCAGTACTTC
TRBV29-1	TRBJ2-5	TRBD1	many	CSVGPRTGALETQYF	TGCAGCGTTGGACCGAGGACAGGGGCGTTGGAGACCCAGTACTTC
TRBV18	TRBJ1-3	TRBD1	few	CASSPITGEWSSGNTIYF	TGTGCCAGCTCACCAATTACAGGGGAGTGGAGCTCTGGAAACACCATATATTTT
TRBV12-3/TRBV12-4	TRBJ2-6	NA	many	CASKDSSSGANVLTF	TGTGCCAGCAAGGACTCCAGCTCTGGGGCCAACGTCCTGACTTTC
TRBV6-5	TRBJ2-7	TRBD1	NA	CASSLGTAFTEQYF	TGTGCCAGCAGTTTAGGGACAGCCTTTACCGAGCAGTACTTC
TRBV12-3/TRBV12-4	TRBJ1-1	NA	many	CASSPPVMNTEAFF	TGTGCCAGCAGCCCCCCGGTGATGAACACTGAAGCTTTCTTT
TRBV11-3	TRBJ2-6	TRBD1	many	CASSSTGTGVSGANVLTF	TGTGCCAGCAGCTCTACCGGGACAGGGGTCTCTGGGGCCAACGTCCTGACTTTC
TRBV20-1	TRBJ2-1	TRBD2	many	CSASHGLAGNYNEQFF	TGCAGTGCTAGCCACGGACTAGCGGGAAACTACAATGAGCAGTTCTTC
TRBV12-3/TRBV12-4	TRBJ1-4	TRBD1	many	CASSPTGQLEKLFF	TGTGCCAGCAGTCCGACAGGGCAACTCGAAAAACTGTTTTTT
TRBV20-1	TRBJ1-6	TRBD1	many	CSARTDRGLNSPLHF	TGCAGTGCTAGAACGGACAGGGGGCTTAATTCACCCCTCCACTTT
TRBV18	TRBJ2-7	TRBD2	many	CASSGDYGAEQYF	TGTGCCAGCTCGGGGGACTACGGCGCCGAGCAGTACTTC
TRBV5-1	TRBJ1-6	NA	many	CASSPLSPDRSLDAPLHF	TGCGCCAGCAGCCCATTGTCCCCTGACAGGAGTTTGGACGCACCCCTCCACTTT
TRBV29-1	TRBJ2-3	NA	few	CSSGWRGTDTQYF	TGCAGCTCAGGGTGGCGGGGCACAGATACGCAGTATTTT
TRBV5-4	TRBJ2-3	TRBD2	NA	CASSQTGTSGDTQYF	TGTGCCAGCAGCCAAACAGGGACTAGCGGAGATACGCAGTATTTT
TRBV5-1	TRBJ1-5	NA	many	CASSLGGRTDQPQHF	TGCGCCAGCAGCCTGGGGGGACGGACTGACCAGCCCCAGCATTTT
TRBV5-1	TRBJ1-5	NA	many	CASSLEGQINQPQHF	TGCGCCAGCAGCTTGGAAGGACAGATCAATCAGCCCCAGCATTTT
TRBV5-1	TRBJ1-1	TRBD1	many	CASSWTGTGLMNTEAFF	TGCGCCAGCAGCTGGACCGGGACAGGGCTAATGAACACTGAAGCTTTCTTT
TRBV4-1	TRBJ2-7	NA	few	CASSHLEAYEQYF	TGCGCCAGCAGCCACCTCGAAGCCTACGAGCAGTACTTC
TRBV20-1	TRBJ2-1	TRBD1	many	CSASEHDRANYNEQFF	TGCAGTGCTAGTGAACACGACAGGGCGAACTACAATGAGCAGTTCTTC
TRBV7-8	TRBJ1-5	NA	many	CATGLSNQPQHF	TGTGCCACTGGGCTGAGCAATCAGCCCCAGCATTTT
TRBV7-9	TRBJ2-1	NA	NA	CASSLDSDEQFF	TGTGCCAGCAGCTTAGATTCCGATGAGCAGTTCTTC